Following are 25 T cell receptor beta chains from one sample sequenced in a study of cytomegalovirus exposure and HLA in healthy donors. Researchers ran the PCR with 60 Vbeta and 13 Jbeta primers. Generated by immunoSEQ multiplex PCR, the TCRdb table keeps only in-frame clones and is missing some. The table for this sample gives about 130,000 clones. The sequenced material came from PBMCs. The receptors come from an older woman in good health and CMV-seronegative.

This sequence joins TRBV2 and TRBJ1-6; D call uncertain. CDR3 length equals 12 residues. The V and J ends lost 1 base and 11 bases respectively, with 6 bases between them. Germline V CDR1 and CDR2: SNHLY, FYNNEI. CDR3 loop: CASSEVVPPLHF. In DNA form, the CDR3 reads TGTGCCAGCAGTGAAGTCGTTCCACCCCTCCACTTT.

This sequence joins TRBV5-3 and TRBJ2-7; TRBD1 aligns across 8 bases. TRBV5-3 is identified as an open reading frame with a role that is uncertain. This CDR3 is 14 amino acids long. The V gene end was trimmed by 6 bases and the J gene end by 3 bases; junction bases not matched to a gene: 8. The DNA of the CDR3 is TGTGCCAGAATCAGACAGGGGCTCGACTACGAGCAGTACTTC. As protein: CARIRQGLDYEQYF.

The rearrangement joins TRBV7-9 to TRBJ2-7, with a weak D call TRBD2 (7 bases). Germline-derived CDR1 and CDR2 are SEHNR and FQNEAQ (reference sequence). CDR3 length: 13 amino acids. V dropped 1 base and J dropped 6 bases, with 10 bases sitting between them. CDR3 loop: CASSLEGGSEQYF. In DNA form, the CDR3 reads TGTGCCAGCAGCTTAGAGGGGGGGTCCGAGCAGTACTTC.

The rearrangement joins TRBV10-3 to TRBJ1-1; tentative D call: TRBD1 (5 bases). CDR1 ENHRY and CDR2 SYGVKD come from the germline V gene. V was shortened by 0 bases and J by 1 base, with 12 bases between the two germline ends. This CDR3 comprises 16 residues. The CDR3 nucleotides are TGTGCCATCAGTGAGTCGGCAGGGATAAGGAACACTGAAGCTTTCTTT. Its translation is CAISESAGIRNTEAFF.

This rearrangement joins TRBV6-1 to TRBJ2-7; 7 nucleotides match TRBD1. The CDR3 totals 15 residues. The V gene end was trimmed by 10 bases and the J gene end by 4 bases; junction bases not matched to a gene: 16. Germline values: CDR1 MNHNS, CDR2 SASEGT. CDR3 DNA: TGTGCCACTCCCAAGGACGAGGGGGCGTCGTACGAGCAGTACTTC. It specifies CATPKDEGASYEQYF.

V is TRBV10-3 and J is TRBJ2-2; D might be TRBD1 (6 bases). Germline loops: CDR1 ENHRY, CDR2 SYGVKD. The CDR3 loop spans 17 amino acids. The V gene lost 1 base and the J gene lost 0 bases, with 12 bases spanning the gap. DNA for the CDR3: TGTGCCATCAGTGAGTGGGTAGGACAGACGAACACCGGGGAGCTGTTTTTT. It codes for CAISEWVGQTNTGELFF.

The chain's CDR3 is CSVEVGGDYEQYF. CDR3 DNA: TGCAGCGTTGAAGTGGGGGGAGACTACGAGCAGTACTTC. The chain has TRBV29-1 and TRBJ2-7, with D perhaps matching TRBD2 (6 bases). Per germline, CDR1 SQVTM and CDR2 ANQGSEA. The CDR3 extends over 13 amino acids. The V gene lost 1 base and the J gene lost 3 bases, with 10 bases spanning the gap.

The rearrangement joins TRBV2 to TRBJ2-7; 9 bases match TRBD1. Per germline, CDR1 SNHLY and CDR2 FYNNEI. With 8 bases clipped from V and 3 bases from J, the junction kept 5 bases outside the gene matches. The CDR3 sequence is 13 residues long. In DNA form, the CDR3 reads TGTGCCAGCGGGCCGGGACAGGGCTACGAGCAGTACTTC. Its protein is CASGPGQGYEQYF.

The V and J genes are TRBV30 and TRBJ2-3, with 13 bases fitting TRBD2. CDR1 is GTSNPN, CDR2 SVGIG, per germline (reference sequence). Trimming at V came to 0 bases and at J to 4 bases, leaving 10 bases not matched to a gene. CDR3 length: 18 residues. The CDR3 DNA reads TGTGCCTGGAGTGTAACTAAGTTAACTAGCGGGAGGGCAGATACGCAGTATTTT. It encodes CAWSVTKLTSGRADTQYF.

V gene TRBV19 combines with J gene TRBJ1-6; D remains unclear. V was shortened by 3 bases and J by 12 bases, with 12 bases between the two germline ends. This CDR3 has 13 residues. The germline V gene has CDR1 LNHDA and CDR2 SQIVND (reference sequence). The CDR3 reads CASSMREGEPLHF. In nucleotides, the CDR3 is TGTGCCAGTAGTATGAGGGAGGGAGAACCCCTCCACTTT.

This chain connects TRBV19 to TRBJ1-1; 9 bases are shared with TRBD1. V lost 3 bases and J lost 6; bases outside the gene matches: 5. The CDR3 is 14 residues long. Germline loops: CDR1 LNHDA, CDR2 SQIVND (reference sequence). The CDR3 DNA reads TGTGCCAGTAGTATTCTCGGGACAGGGTCTGAAGCTTTCTTT. Protein: CASSILGTGSEAFF.

V usage is TRBV5-5 and J usage is TRBJ1-4; D may be TRBD1 (6 bases). Germline V CDR1 and CDR2: SGHKS, YYEKEE (reference sequence). The CDR3 sequence is 16 residues long. V lost 4 bases to trimming and J lost 7 bases, with 20 bases between them. This CDR3 is CASSSVGLTGREKLFF. Written as DNA, the CDR3 is TGTGCCAGCAGCAGCGTAGGCCTAACAGGGCGTGAAAAACTGTTTTTT. Complete variable domain (other parts from reference TRBV5-5 and TRBJ1-4): DAGVTQSPTHLIKTRGQQVTLRCSPISGHKSVSWYQQVLGQGPQFIFQYYEKEERGRGNFPDRFSARQFPNYSSELNVNALLLGDSALYLCASSSVGLTGREKLFFGSGTQLSVL.

The rearrangement links TRBV5-4 to TRBJ1-1, with D perhaps TRBD1 (5 bases). V was trimmed by 2 bases and J by 4 bases, leaving 12 bases between them. This CDR3 comprises 14 residues. Germline V gene data show CDR1 as SGHNT and CDR2 as YYREEE (reference sequence). CDR3 amino acids: CASSFGGFSTEAFF. The CDR3 DNA reads as TGTGCCAGCAGCTTCGGGGGATTCAGCACTGAAGCTTTCTTT.

The chain links TRBV7-6 to TRBJ1-3; 7 nucleotides line up with TRBD1. After removal of 1 base from V and 0 bases from J, the junction contained 21 bases not matched to a gene. Per the germline V gene, CDR1 is SGHVS and CDR2 is FNYEAQ. The CDR3 sequence is 22 residues long. This chain's CDR3 is CASSLDLRLPTTDRNSGNTIYF. The CDR3 DNA reads as TGTGCCAGCAGCTTAGATCTAAGGTTACCAACAACGGACAGGAACTCTGGAAACACCATATATTTT.

V usage is TRBV5-1 and J usage is TRBJ2-2, with a weak D call TRBD1 (5 bases). The ends were cut back, 4 bases at V and 4 bases at J, with 11 bases in the middle. The CDR3 loop spans 14 amino acids. In germline, CDR1 is SGHRS, CDR2 YFSETQ. CDR3 protein: CASSITRVTGELFF. The CDR3, as DNA: TGCGCCAGCAGCATAACCAGGGTCACCGGGGAGCTGTTTTTT.

The rearrangement uses TRBV6-6 and TRBJ1-3, with TRBD1 matching over 7 bases. Germline values: CDR1 MNHNY, CDR2 SVGAGI (reference sequence). CDR3 size: 15 residues. The junction had 6 bases not matched to a gene; V was cut back by 7 bases and J by 0 bases. The CDR3 loop is CASIDRASSGNTIYF. For the CDR3, the DNA is TGTGCCAGCATCGACAGGGCTAGCTCTGGAAACACCATATATTTT.

V gene TRBV19 combines with J gene TRBJ2-2; TRBD2 agrees at 10 bases. The CDR3 is 14 residues long. The ends lost 7 bases at V and 9 bases at J; junction bases unmatched: 8. In germline, CDR1 is LNHDA, CDR2 SQIVND (reference sequence). CDR3: CASNQAGGPRELFF. Here the CDR3 DNA reads TGTGCCAGTAATCAAGCGGGGGGGCCAAGGGAGCTGTTTTTT.

The rearrangement uses TRBV29-1 and TRBJ1-1; TRBD1 is a possible D gene (6 bases). The CDR3 sequence is 12 residues long. The germline V gene encodes CDR1 SQVTM and CDR2 ANQGSEA. V lost 3 bases and J lost 7, with 12 bases in between. The CDR3 spells CSVEAGALEAFF. The CDR3 DNA sequence: TGCAGCGTTGAGGCAGGGGCCCTTGAAGCTTTCTTT.

V and J are TRBV2 and TRBJ1-2; 8 bases fit TRBD1. CDR3 length: 15 amino acids. Germline values: CDR1 SNHLY, CDR2 FYNNEI. The V segment lost 4 bases and the J segment 3 bases; nucleotides outside the gene matches: 7. The CDR3, as DNA: TGTGCCAGCAGTGGAGATTCGACAGGGGACTATGGCTACACCTTC. Its translation is CASSGDSTGDYGYTF.

The gene calls are TRBV5-6 and TRBJ1-5; perhaps TRBD1 as D (5 bases). Germline V lookup: CDR1 SGHDT, CDR2 YYEEEE. V was pared by 3 bases and J by 2 bases, with 18 bases between. There are 17 residues in the CDR3. This chain's CDR3 is CASSSLSGGVGNQPQHF. Written as DNA, the CDR3 is TGTGCCAGCAGCTCCCTAAGCGGGGGGGTTGGCAATCAGCCCCAGCATTTT.

The gene calls are TRBV28 and TRBJ1-1; 8 positions match TRBD1. CDR1 is MDHEN and CDR2 is SYDVKM in the germline V gene. CDR3 size: 16 residues. V shed 6 bases and J 8 bases; nucleotides not matched to a gene: 17. CDR3 residues: CASSTAGTGNLAEAFF. As DNA, the CDR3 is TGTGCCAGCAGCACTGCCGGGACAGGTAATCTGGCCGAAGCTTTCTTT.

The chain has TRBV29-1 and TRBJ2-2; D is uncertain. V shed 4 bases and J shed 2 bases, with 8 bases lying between them. The V gene's germline CDR1 is SQVTM and CDR2 ANQGSEA. The CDR3 runs 13 residues. CDR3 residues: CSVVSINTGELFF. The DNA for the CDR3 is TGCAGCGTTGTTTCCATCAACACCGGGGAGCTGTTTTTT.

The J gene is TRBJ2-7, the V gene TRBV11-2, with TRBD2 matching over 7 bases. Germline CDR1 SGHAT, CDR2 FQNNGV. This CDR3 is 14 amino acids long. Trimming removed 3 bases from V and 4 bases from J; junction bases left unmatched: 6. CDR3 coding DNA: TGTGCCAGCAGCTTTCGGGGGGAATATTACGAGCAGTACTTC. This codes for CASSFRGEYYEQYF.

CDR3 nucleotide sequence: TGTGCCAGCAGTTACTCGACCACAGTCACTGAAGCTTTCTTT. It translates to CASSYSTTVTEAFF. The chain links TRBV6-5 to TRBJ1-1; D is unresolved. Germline CDR1 and CDR2: MNHEY and SVGAGI. The CDR3 loop spans 14 amino acids. Trimming took off 0 bases at V and 4 bases at J, with 9 bases between the two ends.

The chain combines TRBV5-1 with TRBJ2-2; D might be TRBD1 (6 bases). Trimming cost V 3 bases and J 2 bases, with 17 bases left between them. Germline CDR1 and CDR2: SGHRS and YFSETQ. The CDR3 covers 17 residues. Here the CDR3 reads CASSSSRQVLNTGELFF. Here the CDR3 DNA reads TGCGCCAGCAGCTCCTCAAGACAGGTTCTAAACACCGGGGAGCTGTTTTTT.